The 7 T cell receptor beta chains listed next were all sequenced from one sample in a study of cytomegalovirus exposure and HLA in healthy donors. Use of 60 Vbeta and 13 Jbeta primers characterized the PCR. Produced via immunoSEQ multiplex PCR; TCRdb's table is partial and in-frame only. Of under 95,000 clones listed, about 8% were seen once; the top ten hold roughly 2%. The sample consisted of PBMCs. These receptor sequences come from a man in his fifties in good health and CMV-seronegative.

The J gene is TRBJ2-3, the V gene TRBV7-3, with TRBD2 identical over 9 bases. Germline trimming cut 5 bases from V and 2 bases from J; bases unmatched to any gene: 8. The CDR3 is 16 amino acids. In germline, CDR1 is SGHTA, CDR2 FQGTGA. The CDR3 bases are TGTGCCAGCAGCCCTTACTTAGCGGGGGACACAGATACGCAGTATTTT. This codes for CASSPYLAGDTDTQYF.

The chain recombines TRBV28 with TRBJ2-7; D is unresolved. The CDR3 covers 12 residues. From germline, CDR1 is MDHEN and CDR2 SYDVKM. The V and J ends lost 4 bases and 2 bases respectively, with 6 bases between them. The CDR3 DNA reads as TGTGCCAGCAGTTACAACACCTACGAGCAGTACTTC. Protein: CASSYNTYEQYF.

This clone has just a few counts. The CDR3 region is CASSPGLASYNEQFF. In DNA, the CDR3 is TGTGCCAGCAGCCCCGGACTAGCGTCCTACAATGAGCAGTTCTTC. The rearrangement uses TRBV7-2 and TRBJ2-1, with 9 bases aligning to TRBD2. CDR1 is SGHTA and CDR2 is FQGNSA in the germline V gene. V shed 5 bases, J shed 1 base, and the junction held 3 bases outside the gene matches. The CDR3 contains 15 residues.

V and J are TRBV11-2 and TRBJ1-2; TRBD1 agrees at 8 bases. Germline-derived CDR1 and CDR2 are SGHAT and FQNNGV. J lost 7 bases, V lost 5 bases, and 9 bases had no gene match. This CDR3 is built from 14 residues. The CDR3 loop is CASSPGQGSSGYTF. The CDR3 DNA reads TGTGCCAGCAGCCCCGGACAGGGAAGTAGTGGCTACACCTTC.

The rearrangement links TRBV28 to TRBJ1-4; 8 bases map to TRBD1. The CDR3 runs to 15 residues. Trimming took 5 bases from V and 7 from J; bases not matched to a gene: 9. Germline-derived CDR1 and CDR2 are MDHEN and SYDVKM. This CDR3 reads CASSDQGATGEKLFF. The DNA for the CDR3 is TGTGCCAGCAGTGACCAGGGGGCTACGGGTGAAAAACTGTTTTTT.

This clone has a handful of counts. The genes are TRBV15 and TRBJ2-2; 11 positions match TRBD2. After removal of 0 bases from V and 0 bases from J, the junction contained 6 bases not matched to a gene. In germline, CDR1 is LNHNV, CDR2 YYDKDF (reference sequence). The CDR3 contains 19 residues. The CDR3 is CATSREGASGGSNTGELFF. Here the CDR3 DNA reads TGTGCCACCAGCAGAGAAGGGGCTAGCGGGGGGTCGAACACCGGGGAGCTGTTTTTT.

The rearrangement joins TRBV5-1 to TRBJ2-1; TRBD2 aligns across 11 bases. The J segment lost 3 bases and the V segment lost 4 bases, leaving 6 bases of the junction unmatched. This CDR3 comprises 16 residues. Per germline, CDR1 SGHRS and CDR2 YFSETQ. The CDR3 spells CASSTRLAGLYNEQFF. The CDR3 coding sequence is TGCGCCAGCAGCACCCGACTAGCGGGACTCTACAATGAGCAGTTCTTC.